This T cell receptor (beta chain) was documented in a study of tumor and adjacent non-tumor tissue in lung cancer. Notes on the study in general: Top 100 clones took a larger repertoire share in normal lung. Tumor tissue had significantly higher TCR diversity than normal lung.

The template was RNA from unsorted bulk tissue. Germline loops: CDR1 SGHDN, CDR2 FVKESK. The junction had 8 bases not matched to a gene; V was cut back by 0 bases and J by 6 bases. The CDR3 is made up of 16 amino acids. The library came from three nested PCR rounds adapted from ARM-PCR protocols. Each CDR3 protein gets one entry after TCRdb re-called the multiplex PCR reads with MiXCR. The data show some 90,000 distinct CDR3 sequences, roughly two thirds seen once. This clonotype was detected many times. Its specificity is unknown. This TCR derives from a man in his 70s with non-small cell lung cancer. The sample comprised lung tumor tissue. The chain links TRBV14 to TRBJ2-3; 8 bases map to TRBD2. CDR3 in amino acids: CASSQDRVAGLDTQYF. In DNA form, the CDR3 reads TGTGCCAGCAGCCAAGATCGGGTAGCGGGGCTTGATACGCAGTATTTT. Complete variable domain (other parts from reference TRBV14 and TRBJ2-3): EAGVTQFPSHSVIEKGQTVTLRCDPISGHDNLYWYRRVMGKEIKFLLHFVKESKQDESGMPNNRFLAERTGGTYSTLKVQPAELEDSGVYFCASSQDRVAGLDTQYFGPGTRLTVL.